These 12 T cell receptor beta chains originate from one sample sequenced in a study of blood T cell repertoires in COVID-19. Measured with immunoSEQ multiplex PCR; TCRdb has only the in-frame clones, and not every one. The table has 150,000 to 200,000 clones, 76% seen once; the top ten hold about 17%. Specimen: PBMCs or T cells enriched from blood (not recorded which). All receptors derive from a woman aged 50 to 60 with acute COVID-19.

The gene calls are TRBV6-1 and TRBJ2-6, with a weak D call TRBD1 (6 bases). Trimming removed 3 bases at V and 4 bases at J, with 13 bases between. The CDR3 is 16 amino acids. Germline V gene lookup returns CDR1 MNHNS and CDR2 SASEGT. The CDR3 region is CASSEIQGSGANVLTF. The CDR3 nucleotides read TGTGCCAGCAGTGAGATACAGGGTTCGGGGGCCAACGTCCTGACTTTC.

V is TRBV5-6 and J is TRBJ2-5; 12 bases are a match to TRBD1. This CDR3 comprises 16 residues. Trimming at V came to 0 bases and at J to 4 bases, leaving 4 bases not matched to a gene. Germline lookup yields CDR1 SGHDT and CDR2 YYEEEE. CDR3 DNA: TGTGCCAGCAGCTTGGATGGGACAGGGGGCTTAGAGACCCAGTACTTC. It codes for CASSLDGTGGLETQYF.

V usage is TRBV12-5 and J usage is TRBJ2-5; no definite D call. The CDR3 sequence is 14 residues long. The germline CDR1 and CDR2 sequences are LGHNT and FRNRAP. V lost 2 bases, J lost 0 bases, and 7 bases lay in between. As DNA, the CDR3 is TGTGCTAGTGGTTTGAACGGGTACCAAGAGACCCAGTACTTC. Encoded protein: CASGLNGYQETQYF.

V is TRBV21-1 and J is TRBJ2-7; the DNA was not used to check the table's D call, TRBD2. TRBV21-1 represents a pseudogene. CDR3 length: 11 residues. In DNA form, the CDR3 reads TGTGCCAGCAAGGTGGCGGTGGAGCAGTACGTC. Protein sequence: CASKVAVEQYV.

This clone was seen only a few times. This sequence joins TRBV3-1 (or the pseudogene TRBV3-2) and TRBJ1-6; a possible D gene is TRBD1 (6 bases). Trimming removed 4 bases at V and 3 bases at J, with 10 bases between. The germline V gene has CDR1 LGHDT and CDR2 YNNKEL (reference sequence). The CDR3 runs to 15 residues. The CDR3 region has the DNA TGTGCCAGCAGCCCCTCGACAGGCTATAATTCACCCCTCCACTTT. Its translation: CASSPSTGYNSPLHF.

A note on this clone: Other nucleotide sequences from this sample produce the same CDR3. V gene TRBV7-8 combines with J gene TRBJ1-2, with D possibly being TRBD1 (5 bases). Germline V gene lookup returns CDR1 SGHVS and CDR2 FQNEAQ. The CDR3 sequence is 14 residues long. The ends were cut back, 1 base at V and 2 bases at J, with 8 bases in the middle. CDR3 residues: CASSLVGGNYGYTF. The CDR3, as DNA: TGTGCCAGCAGCTTAGTCGGGGGGAACTATGGCTACACCTTC.

This chain links TRBV27 with TRBJ2-1; 8 nucleotides agree with TRBD1. The CDR3 totals 17 residues. V trimming: 5 bases; J trimming: 1 base; junction bases outside the gene matches: 10. Germline lookup yields CDR1 MNHEY and CDR2 SMNVEV (reference sequence). DNA of the CDR3: TGTGCCAGCAGTACGACCACAGGGGGGCGATCCTACAATGAGCAGTTCTTC. This translates into CASSTTTGGRSYNEQFF.

This clone was counted a few times. This chain links TRBV4-1 with TRBJ2-5; 7 bases match TRBD2. V gave up 5 bases and J gave up 0 bases; unmatched junction bases: 6. The CDR3 is 15 amino acids. The V gene's germline CDR1 is MGHRA and CDR2 YSYEKL. The CDR3 nucleotides read TGCGCCAGCAGCTGGGAGGGGCAGTACCAAGAGACCCAGTACTTC. This sequence encodes CASSWEGQYQETQYF.

In nucleotides, the CDR3 is TGTGCCAGCAGCTTAGTTTCTAGCGGGGGGGCAGGAAATGAGCAGTTCTTC. Protein: CASSLVSSGGAGNEQFF. The rearrangement links TRBV7-9 to TRBJ2-1, with 12 bases lining up with TRBD2. V dropped 1 base and J dropped 7; count of bases not matched to a gene: 8. Germline lookup yields CDR1 SEHNR and CDR2 FQNEAQ (reference sequence). CDR3 length: 17 residues.

This rearrangement joins TRBV29-1 to TRBJ2-3; TRBD1 aligns across 7 bases. The J segment lost 2 bases and the V segment lost 6 bases, leaving 8 bases of the junction unmatched. Germline V gene sequence: CDR1 SQVTM, CDR2 ANQGSEA. The CDR3 consists of 14 residues. CDR3 amino acids: CSVRKGANTDTQYF. The CDR3 DNA reads TGCAGCGTACGTAAGGGGGCGAACACAGATACGCAGTATTTT.

Only one count was recorded for this clone. The chain couples TRBV5-8 to TRBJ2-5; tentatively, D is TRBD2 (6 bases). Germline-derived CDR1 and CDR2 are SGHTS and YDEGEE. CDR3 length: 15 residues. Trimming stripped 6 bases from V and 1 base from J, with 16 bases between. CDR3: CASTFGSGLQETQYF. CDR3 coding DNA: TGTGCCAGCACTTTTGGGAGCGGGCTCCAAGAGACCCAGTACTTC.

The chain uses TRBV7-3 and TRBJ1-1; perhaps TRBD1 as D (6 bases). The length of the CDR3 is 16 residues. CDR1 and CDR2 from the germline V gene are SGHTA and FQGTGA. V lost 2 bases and J 0 bases, leaving 13 bases between the germline ends. CDR3 in DNA: TGTGCCAGCAGCTTAGAATGGACAGAGGTGAACACTGAAGCTTTCTTT. Translation gives CASSLEWTEVNTEAFF.